Sequencing of this T cell receptor beta chain was carried out in a study of tumor-infiltrating lymphocytes in primary liver carcinoma. Background on the study: Spanning 4.2 to 10 cm, the tumors were T1-T3 N0M0. Samples produced roughly 3.65 to 8 million productive TCRbeta reads, comparable across tissue types. Study findings and constraints: Among the pair types, tumor region pairs showed more overlap than tumor-adjacent and tumor-blood pairs. Top-250-clone fractions were significantly higher in tumors than in blood (p = 0.039).

The germline CDR1 and CDR2 sequences are WNHNN and SYGVQD (reference sequence). This CDR3 spans 12 amino acids. The blood RNA (from unsorted whole blood) was obtained, and germline DNA was also extracted. A word on this clonotype: No antigen is known for it. One end of the junction fails to match germline, which may point to a read error.

Priming with a constant-region primer yielded TCR beta cDNA from approximately 500 ng total RNA. What produced the TCR beta libraries was three nested multiplex PCR rounds using slightly modified ARM-PCR. A C-beta reverse primer and TRBV1-TRBV30 forward primers served in each of the first two PCR rounds, at approximately 10 cycles apiece. TCRdb processed the multiplex PCR reads anew with MiXCR; each CDR3 protein has one entry. In the table there are more than 150,000 distinct CDR3 sequences, 60% of which are singletons. The sequencing input was peripheral blood. The chain has TRBV10-1 and TRBJ2-7; tentatively, D is TRBD1 or TRBD2 (6 bases each). The clonotype comes from a man in his forties with primary liver carcinoma and hepatitis B virus infection. CDR3 bases: TGCGCCAGCAGTGCCGTGGGGGGCGAGAAGTACTTC. The encoded protein is CASSAVGGEKYF.